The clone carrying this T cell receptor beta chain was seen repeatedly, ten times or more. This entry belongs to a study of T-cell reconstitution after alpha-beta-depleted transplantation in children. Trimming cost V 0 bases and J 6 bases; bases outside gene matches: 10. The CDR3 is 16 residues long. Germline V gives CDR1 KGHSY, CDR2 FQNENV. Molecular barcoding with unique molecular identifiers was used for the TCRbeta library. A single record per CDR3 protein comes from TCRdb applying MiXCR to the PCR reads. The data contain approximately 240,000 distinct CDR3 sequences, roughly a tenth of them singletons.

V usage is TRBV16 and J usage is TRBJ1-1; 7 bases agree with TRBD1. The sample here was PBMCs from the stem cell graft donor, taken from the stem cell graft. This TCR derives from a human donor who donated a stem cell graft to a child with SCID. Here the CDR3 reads CASSQSVTDRDAEAFF. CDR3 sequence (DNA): TGTGCCAGCAGCCAATCTGTGACCGACAGGGACGCTGAAGCTTTCTTT.